Listed below are T cell receptor beta chains from one sample, sequenced in a study of T-cell memory formation after mild COVID-19. TCRdb called the 5' RACE reads again in MiXCR, with one record for every CDR3 protein. The sample lists about 250,000 distinct CDR3 sequences, about a sixth occurring once. Specimen: PBMCs or a T cell subset sorted from them (not recorded which). The receptor source for this set is a man younger than 35 who had mild COVID-19 (a few samples of this study predate the infection). Cell type and time point are not known. The CDR3 runs from the conserved cysteine through the conserved F or W. Each record gives: clone size, D gene, J gene, V gene, CDR3 protein, CDR3 DNA. D genes are given only for firm matches. Clone sizes are given selectively: once, few, many, or a class where the clone is expanded.

abundance: once; d_gene: .; j_gene: TRBJ2-3; v_gene: TRBV9; CDR3aa: CASSPPLRLRDGLTQYF; CDR3nt: TGTGCCAGCAGCCCCCCACTCCGACTCCGGGACGGTCTTACGCAGTATTTT
abundance: .; d_gene: TRBD1; j_gene: TRBJ2-3; v_gene: TRBV6-6; CDR3aa: CASSSTTGTEFTDTQYF; CDR3nt: TGTGCCAGCAGTAGTACTACCGGGACAGAGTTCACAGATACGCAGTATTTT
abundance: .; d_gene: TRBD1; j_gene: TRBJ1-2; v_gene: TRBV7-2; CDR3aa: CATTKDRTNYGYTF; CDR3nt: TGTGCCACCACTAAGGACAGGACGAACTATGGCTACACCTTC
abundance: few; d_gene: .; j_gene: TRBJ2-3; v_gene: TRBV28; CDR3aa: CASSIGPTGDTQYF; CDR3nt: TGTGCCAGCAGTATCGGGCCAACGGGGGATACGCAGTATTTT
abundance: .; d_gene: .; j_gene: TRBJ2-7; v_gene: TRBV5-1; CDR3aa: CASMQGPRYEQYF; CDR3nt: TGCGCCAGCATGCAGGGCCCTCGTTACGAGCAGTACTTC
abundance: .; d_gene: TRBD2; j_gene: TRBJ2-7; v_gene: TRBV11-3; CDR3aa: CASSLGGNYEQYF; CDR3nt: TGTGCCAGCAGCTTGGGGGGGAACTACGAGCAGTACTTC
abundance: few; d_gene: .; j_gene: TRBJ1-5; v_gene: TRBV7-2; CDR3aa: CASSPGDSSNQPQHF; CDR3nt: TGTGCCAGCAGCCCGGGGGACTCAAGCAATCAGCCCCAGCATTTT
abundance: many; d_gene: .; j_gene: TRBJ1-2; v_gene: TRBV5-5; CDR3aa: CASSLAGTQRGYTF; CDR3nt: TGTGCCAGCAGCTTGGCCGGGACACAAAGAGGCTACACCTTC
abundance: .; d_gene: TRBD1; j_gene: TRBJ1-1; v_gene: TRBV4-3; CDR3aa: CASSPQGAHEAFF; CDR3nt: TGCGCCAGCAGCCCACAGGGGGCCCATGAAGCTTTCTTT
abundance: many; d_gene: TRBD2; j_gene: TRBJ2-3; v_gene: TRBV7-2; CDR3aa: CASSLVAGGPQNTQYF; CDR3nt: TGTGCCAGCAGCTTAGTAGCGGGGGGACCACAAAATACGCAGTATTTT
abundance: .; d_gene: TRBD1; j_gene: TRBJ2-5; v_gene: TRBV7-2; CDR3aa: CASSLVDRGQETQYF; CDR3nt: TGTGCCAGCAGCTTAGTCGACAGGGGACAAGAGACCCAGTACTTC
abundance: .; d_gene: .; j_gene: TRBJ1-2; v_gene: TRBV4-1; CDR3aa: CASSQEGSQGSLYGYTF; CDR3nt: TGCGCCAGCAGCCAAGAAGGAAGTCAGGGCAGTCTCTATGGCTACACCTTC
abundance: .; d_gene: TRBD1; j_gene: TRBJ1-2; v_gene: TRBV28; CDR3aa: CASSTSSDRGLSDGYTF; CDR3nt: TGTGCCAGCAGCACTAGCTCGGACAGGGGGCTATCGGATGGCTACACCTTC
abundance: few; d_gene: TRBD2; j_gene: TRBJ2-5; v_gene: TRBV4-1; CDR3aa: CASSPVTGLAGGNHETQYF; CDR3nt: TGCGCCAGCAGCCCGGTAACGGGACTAGCGGGGGGTAACCACGAGACCCAGTACTTC
abundance: few; d_gene: TRBD2; j_gene: TRBJ2-3; v_gene: TRBV5-1; CDR3aa: CASSLDSGESDTQYF; CDR3nt: TGCGCCAGCAGCTTAGACAGCGGGGAATCAGATACGCAGTATTTT
abundance: few; d_gene: .; j_gene: TRBJ2-3; v_gene: TRBV11-1; CDR3aa: CASAQTDTQYF; CDR3nt: TGTGCCAGCGCCCAGACAGATACGCAGTATTTT
abundance: few; d_gene: .; j_gene: TRBJ2-5; v_gene: TRBV5-1; CDR3aa: CASSVEETQYF; CDR3nt: TGCGCCAGCAGCGTAGAAGAGACCCAGTACTTC
abundance: .; d_gene: .; j_gene: TRBJ2-5; v_gene: TRBV4-1; CDR3aa: CASSRAAAFETQYF; CDR3nt: TGCGCCAGCAGCCGGGCGGCGGCCTTCGAGACCCAGTACTTC
abundance: .; d_gene: .; j_gene: TRBJ2-3; v_gene: TRBV7-6; CDR3aa: CASSRLGSFYDTQYF; CDR3nt: TGTGCCAGCAGCCGACTAGGCTCATTCTACGATACGCAGTATTTT
abundance: few; d_gene: TRBD1; j_gene: TRBJ2-2; v_gene: TRBV4-3; CDR3aa: CASSPLTGELTGELFF; CDR3nt: TGCGCCAGCAGCCCATTGACAGGGGAGCTCACCGGGGAGCTGTTTTTT
abundance: .; d_gene: .; j_gene: TRBJ2-5; v_gene: TRBV3-1; CDR3aa: CASSHGLQETQYF; CDR3nt: TGTGCCAGCAGCCACGGCCTCCAAGAGACCCAGTACTTC
abundance: .; d_gene: TRBD2; j_gene: TRBJ2-2; v_gene: TRBV9; CDR3aa: CASSVGGLLSPGELFF; CDR3nt: TGTGCCAGCAGCGTGGGGGGGTTGCTCTCCCCCGGGGAGCTGTTTTTT
abundance: few; d_gene: TRBD1; j_gene: TRBJ1-4; v_gene: TRBV3-1; CDR3aa: CASSRQGEEKLFF; CDR3nt: TGTGCCAGCAGTCGACAGGGGGAAGAAAAACTGTTTTTT
abundance: .; d_gene: .; j_gene: TRBJ1-4; v_gene: TRBV6-7; CDR3aa: CASRLDWTTNEKLFF; CDR3nt: TGTGCCAGCAGGCTTGATTGGACGACTAATGAAAAACTGTTTTTT
abundance: few; d_gene: .; j_gene: TRBJ2-5; v_gene: TRBV11-2; CDR3aa: CASSLVTLRWNQETQYF; CDR3nt: TGTGCCAGCAGCTTAGTCACCCTGCGGTGGAACCAAGAGACCCAGTACTTC
abundance: few; d_gene: .; j_gene: TRBJ2-5; v_gene: TRBV12-3/TRBV12-4; CDR3aa: CASSRDFGGETQYF; CDR3nt: TGTGCCAGCAGTAGGGACTTTGGGGGAGAGACCCAGTACTTC
abundance: .; d_gene: .; j_gene: TRBJ1-1; v_gene: TRBV7-9; CDR3aa: CASSLYGGAGTEAFF; CDR3nt: TGTGCCAGCAGCTTATATGGGGGGGCTGGCACTGAAGCTTTCTTT
abundance: few; d_gene: .; j_gene: TRBJ1-6; v_gene: TRBV5-1; CDR3aa: CASSSLSQQSPLHF; CDR3nt: TGCGCCAGCAGCTCCCTCTCCCAGCAATCACCCCTCCACTTT
abundance: many; d_gene: .; j_gene: TRBJ2-5; v_gene: TRBV11-2; CDR3aa: CASSLAGGAETQYF; CDR3nt: TGTGCCAGCAGCTTAGCGGGCGGGGCCGAGACCCAGTACTTC
abundance: .; d_gene: .; j_gene: TRBJ2-1; v_gene: TRBV18; CDR3aa: CASSRGLSEQFF; CDR3nt: TGTGCCAGCTCACGTGGTTTAAGTGAGCAGTTCTTC
abundance: .; d_gene: TRBD2; j_gene: TRBJ2-1; v_gene: TRBV9; CDR3aa: CASSVAGAGGYNEQFF; CDR3nt: TGTGCCAGCAGCGTAGCTGGGGCGGGGGGCTACAATGAGCAGTTCTTC
abundance: many; d_gene: .; j_gene: TRBJ1-5; v_gene: TRBV27; CDR3aa: CASSWRGGDQPQHF; CDR3nt: TGTGCCAGCAGTTGGAGGGGCGGAGATCAGCCCCAGCATTTT
abundance: few; d_gene: .; j_gene: TRBJ1-4; v_gene: TRBV7-2; CDR3aa: CASSLRGQGEKLFF; CDR3nt: TGTGCCAGCAGCCTCCGGGGGCAGGGTGAAAAACTGTTTTTT
abundance: many; d_gene: TRBD2; j_gene: TRBJ2-5; v_gene: TRBV7-9; CDR3aa: CASNPSGGQETQYF; CDR3nt: TGTGCCAGCAACCCTAGCGGGGGCCAAGAGACCCAGTACTTC
abundance: few; d_gene: TRBD1; j_gene: TRBJ1-1; v_gene: TRBV20-1; CDR3aa: CSARETGVRETEAFF; CDR3nt: TGCAGTGCTAGAGAGACAGGGGTTAGAGAAACTGAAGCTTTCTTT
abundance: .; d_gene: .; j_gene: TRBJ1-2; v_gene: TRBV4-3; CDR3aa: CASSQGPLSDRGYTF; CDR3nt: TGCGCCAGCAGCCAAGGACCCTTATCCGACCGTGGCTACACCTTC
abundance: .; d_gene: TRBD2; j_gene: TRBJ2-3; v_gene: TRBV24-1; CDR3aa: CATSGTSGGPGRDTQYF; CDR3nt: TGTGCCACCTCCGGGACTAGCGGGGGCCCCGGCAGAGATACGCAGTATTTT
abundance: .; d_gene: TRBD1; j_gene: TRBJ1-2; v_gene: TRBV12-3/TRBV12-4; CDR3aa: CASSPRWQGDGYTF; CDR3nt: TGTGCCAGCAGCCCCCGGTGGCAGGGGGATGGCTACACCTTC
abundance: few; d_gene: .; j_gene: TRBJ1-4; v_gene: TRBV5-1; CDR3aa: CASSLSGSRDEKLFF; CDR3nt: TGCGCCAGCAGCCTGTCCGGAAGTAGGGATGAAAAACTGTTTTTT
abundance: .; d_gene: .; j_gene: TRBJ2-3; v_gene: TRBV19; CDR3aa: CASSRGARRDTQYF; CDR3nt: TGTGCCAGTAGCCGCGGAGCCCGGCGGGATACGCAGTATTTT
abundance: .; d_gene: TRBD1; j_gene: TRBJ1-4; v_gene: TRBV4-1; CDR3aa: CASSQRVLSDSGTGGPNEKLFF; CDR3nt: TGCGCCAGCAGCCAAAGAGTGCTATCTGATTCCGGGACAGGGGGTCCTAATGAAAAACTGTTTTTT
abundance: few; d_gene: TRBD1; j_gene: TRBJ1-2; v_gene: TRBV6-2/TRBV6-3; CDR3aa: CASSYSMIRGGYTF; CDR3nt: TGTGCCAGCAGTTACTCGATGATCAGGGGGGGCTACACCTTC
abundance: few; d_gene: .; j_gene: TRBJ1-1; v_gene: TRBV3-1; CDR3aa: CASSTLSKGAFF; CDR3nt: TGTGCCAGCAGCACACTCAGTAAGGGAGCTTTCTTT
abundance: few; d_gene: .; j_gene: TRBJ1-6; v_gene: TRBV5-1; CDR3aa: CASSVESSYNSPLHF; CDR3nt: TGCGCCAGCAGCGTGGAAAGCTCCTATAATTCACCCCTCCACTTT
abundance: .; d_gene: .; j_gene: TRBJ2-2; v_gene: TRBV12-3/TRBV12-4; CDR3aa: CATSGKWAGELFF; CDR3nt: TGTGCCACCTCCGGGAAGTGGGCCGGGGAGCTGTTTTTT